This T cell receptor beta chain was captured by sequencing in a study of T cell clusters in autoimmune cytopenias. Study details: The mean age of healthy donor controls was approximately 56 years, the median about 58 years. Study-level findings and limits: Healthy donors had approximately 3.3-fold more exclusive TRB clusters than active autoimmune hepatitis patients. Comparing secondary cytopenia with chronic lymphocytic leukemia showed no cluster-lack signature, apparently masked by lymphoma repertoire.

TRB was amplified by touch-down multiplex PCR, primer pools A and B combined. TCRdb re-called the multiplex PCR reads and gives one entry per CDR3 protein, without DNA. The clone table shows around 9,700 distinct CDR3 sequences, with the ten largest holding 33%. TRB amplification used around 0.25 ug of peripheral blood genomic DNA. Details on this clonotype: Its antigen is currently unknown.

These sequences were also reported in another study, on T cell repertoires in aging, cancer and after chemotherapy.

This sequence originates from a human donor in good health. Input material: peripheral blood.

CDR3 residues: CASSLAGGNSPLHF. The chain couples TRBV5-5 to TRBJ1-6; TCRdb lists TRBD1, though no DNA is available to test this call. This CDR3 is 14 amino acids long. Germline loops: CDR1 SGHKS, CDR2 YYEKEE (reference sequence).